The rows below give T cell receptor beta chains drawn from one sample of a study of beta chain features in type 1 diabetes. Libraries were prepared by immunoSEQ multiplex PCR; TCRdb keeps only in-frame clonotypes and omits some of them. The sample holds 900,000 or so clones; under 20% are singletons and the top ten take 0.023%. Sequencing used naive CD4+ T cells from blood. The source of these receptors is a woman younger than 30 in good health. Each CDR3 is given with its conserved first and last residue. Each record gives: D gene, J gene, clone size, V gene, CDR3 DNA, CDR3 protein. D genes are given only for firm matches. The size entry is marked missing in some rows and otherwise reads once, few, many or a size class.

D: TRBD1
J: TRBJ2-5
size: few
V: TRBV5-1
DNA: TGCGCCAGCAGCTTGATTCCCGGACAGGCGCGGACCCAGTACTTC
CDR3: CASSLIPGQARTQYF

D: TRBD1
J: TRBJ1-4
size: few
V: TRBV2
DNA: TGTGCCAGCAGTGCTCTAGGGACAGGGAATGAAAAACTGTTTTTT
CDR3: CASSALGTGNEKLFF

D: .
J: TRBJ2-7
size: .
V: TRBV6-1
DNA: TGTGCCAGCAGTGAAGCGGGGCATACGGAGCAGTACTTC
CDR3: CASSEAGHTEQYF

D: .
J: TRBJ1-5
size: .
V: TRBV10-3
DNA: TGTGCCATCAGTGAGTCGATAGATCAGCCCCAGCATTTT
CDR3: CAISESIDQPQHF

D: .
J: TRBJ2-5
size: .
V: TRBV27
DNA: TGTGCCAGCAGTCCACACATTTTTAGGGAGACCCAGTACTTC
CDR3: CASSPHIFRETQYF

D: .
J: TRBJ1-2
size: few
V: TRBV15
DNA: TGTGCCACCAGCAGAGATCCCATTAACTATGGCTACACCTTC
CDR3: CATSRDPINYGYTF

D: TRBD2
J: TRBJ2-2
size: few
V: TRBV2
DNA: TGTGCCAGCAGTGTCTACGGCGGGAGGGGTGGCGGGGAGCTGTTTTTT
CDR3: CASSVYGGRGGGELFF

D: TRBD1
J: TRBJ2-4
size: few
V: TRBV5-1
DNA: TGCGCCAGCAGCTTGGCCGGGACAGGGACAGGGACTACCCGAAACATTCAGTACTTC
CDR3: CASSLAGTGTGTTRNIQYF

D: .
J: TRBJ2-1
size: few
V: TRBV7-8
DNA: TGTGCCAGCCAGCGTGATTGGGCAGGGAATGAGCAGTTCTTC
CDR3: CASQRDWAGNEQFF

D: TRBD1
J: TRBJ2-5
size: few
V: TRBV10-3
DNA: TGTGCCATCAGTGACAGGGGGCAAGAGACCCAGTACTTC
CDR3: CAISDRGQETQYF

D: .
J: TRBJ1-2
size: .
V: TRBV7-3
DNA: TGTGCCAGCAGCCCCGCTGGTGGGGAAGGCTATGGCTACACCTTC
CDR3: CASSPAGGEGYGYTF

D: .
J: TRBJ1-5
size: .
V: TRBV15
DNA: TGTGCCACCAGCACAGGGGACGCCCCCCGGCCCCAGCATTTT
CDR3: CATSTGDAPRPQHF

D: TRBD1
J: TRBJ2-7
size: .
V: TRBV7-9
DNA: TGTGCCAGCAGCCTTTACCGGGACAGGTTAATCTACGAGCAGTACTTC
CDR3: CASSLYRDRLIYEQYF

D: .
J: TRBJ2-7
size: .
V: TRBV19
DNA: TGTGCCGTGATGGACCGCACTACCTACGAGCAGTACTTC
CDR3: CAVMDRTTYEQYF

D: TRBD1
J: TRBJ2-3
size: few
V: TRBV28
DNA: TGTGCCAGCAAAACAGGGGGCGCAGGCACAGATACGCAGTATTTT
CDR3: CASKTGGAGTDTQYF

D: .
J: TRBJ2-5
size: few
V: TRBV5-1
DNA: TGCGCCAGCAGCTCCCCCGGAGGGCGCGGAGAGACCCAGTACTTC
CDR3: CASSSPGGRGETQYF

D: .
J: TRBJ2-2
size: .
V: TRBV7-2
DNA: TGTGCCAGCAGCCGGGACTTCGGGGAGCTGTTTTTT
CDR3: CASSRDFGELFF

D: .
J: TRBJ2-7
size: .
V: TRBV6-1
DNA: TGTGCCAGCAGTGAATACTACTACGAGCAGTACTTC
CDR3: CASSEYYYEQYF

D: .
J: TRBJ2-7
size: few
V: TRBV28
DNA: TGTGCCAGCAGTTCCGGGATCTTCTACGAGCAGTACTTC
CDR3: CASSSGIFYEQYF

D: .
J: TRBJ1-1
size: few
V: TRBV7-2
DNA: TGTGCCAGCAGCTCCCGGAGGGCAGGGGCCCGGTCTGAAGCTTTCTTT
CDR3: CASSSRRAGARSEAFF

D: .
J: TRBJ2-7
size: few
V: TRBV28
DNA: TGTGCCAGCAGTTTTTTGGGGAGCTCCTACGAGCAGTACTTC
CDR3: CASSFLGSSYEQYF

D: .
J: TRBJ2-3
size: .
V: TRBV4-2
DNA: TGTGCCAGCAGCCAAGCGGGACCCCGGGATACGCAGTATTTT
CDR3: CASSQAGPRDTQYF

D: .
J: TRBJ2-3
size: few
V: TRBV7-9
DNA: TGTGCCAGCAGCTTAGCGCGGGATACGCAGTATTTT
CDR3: CASSLARDTQYF

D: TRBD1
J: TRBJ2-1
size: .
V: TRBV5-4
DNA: TGTGCCAGCAGCTTGGGCGGACAGGGGGCGGTTGAGCAGTTCTTC
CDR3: CASSLGGQGAVEQFF

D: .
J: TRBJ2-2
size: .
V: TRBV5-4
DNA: TGTGCCAGCAGCCCTGGAGGCAGGGCCGACGGGGAGCTGTTTTTT
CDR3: CASSPGGRADGELFF

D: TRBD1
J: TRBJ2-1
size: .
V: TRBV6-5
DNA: TGTGCCAGCAGTGCGAGGACAGGCCACAATGAGCAGTTCTTC
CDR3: CASSARTGHNEQFF

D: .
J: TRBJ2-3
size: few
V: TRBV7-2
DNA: TGTGCCAGCAGCTTCCAGGGGTGGACAGATACGCAGTATTTT
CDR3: CASSFQGWTDTQYF

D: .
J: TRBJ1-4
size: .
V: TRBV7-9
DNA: TGTGCCAGCACACCCGGACAGCTCGAAAAACTGTTTTTT
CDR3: CASTPGQLEKLFF

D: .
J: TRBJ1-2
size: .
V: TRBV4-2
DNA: TGTGCCAGCAGCCAAGATGGACAGAGAGCCGGTGCTCGGGTGGGCTACACCTTC
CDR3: CASSQDGQRAGARVGYTF

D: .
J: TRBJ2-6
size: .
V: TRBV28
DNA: TGTGCCAGCTCCTTGTCGGCCAACGTCCTGACTTTC
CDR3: CASSLSANVLTF

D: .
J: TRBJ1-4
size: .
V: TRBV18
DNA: TGTGCCAGCCAGCTTGGGGGAACAACTAATGAAAAACTGTTTTTT
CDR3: CASQLGGTTNEKLFF

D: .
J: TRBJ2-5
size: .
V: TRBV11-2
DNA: TGTGCCAGCAGCAGGGATCAAGAGACCCAGTACTTC
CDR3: CASSRDQETQYF

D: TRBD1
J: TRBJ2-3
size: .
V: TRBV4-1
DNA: TGCGCCAGCAGCCAGCTTCTCCGACAGGGATTTACAGATACGCAGTATTTT
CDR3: CASSQLLRQGFTDTQYF

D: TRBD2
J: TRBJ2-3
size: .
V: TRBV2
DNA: TGTGCCAGCAGTGTGGGACTATCGTTCACAGATACGCAGTATTTT
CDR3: CASSVGLSFTDTQYF

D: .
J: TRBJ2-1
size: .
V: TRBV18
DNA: TGTGCCAGCTCACCGCTAGCCGCGGGGGAGCAGTTCTTC
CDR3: CASSPLAAGEQFF

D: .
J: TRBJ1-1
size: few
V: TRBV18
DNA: TGTGCCAGCTCACCCCCCGGGAACACTGAAGCTTTCTTT
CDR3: CASSPPGNTEAFF

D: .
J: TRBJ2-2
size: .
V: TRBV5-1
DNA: TGCGCCAGCAGCTTAGGGGCCATTAACACCGGGGAGCTGTTTTTT
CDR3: CASSLGAINTGELFF

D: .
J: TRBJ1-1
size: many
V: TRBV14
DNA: TGTGCCAGCAGCCTACGGGGAGGCACTGAAGCTTTCTTT
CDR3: CASSLRGGTEAFF

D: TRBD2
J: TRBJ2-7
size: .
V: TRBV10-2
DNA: TGCGCCAGCACGCCGGGACTAGCATCGTACGAGCAGTACTTC
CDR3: CASTPGLASYEQYF

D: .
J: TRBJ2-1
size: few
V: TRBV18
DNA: TGTGCCAGCTCACGCACAGTTGGCGCCTACAATGAGCAGTTCTTC
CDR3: CASSRTVGAYNEQFF

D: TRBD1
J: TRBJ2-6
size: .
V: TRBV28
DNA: TGTGCCAGCCACCAACCCCCGGGACAGGGTACTTCTGGGGCCAACGTCCTGACTTTC
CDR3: CASHQPPGQGTSGANVLTF

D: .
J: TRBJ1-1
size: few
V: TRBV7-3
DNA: TGTGCCAGCAGCTTTTCCAGAGAGAACACTGAAGCTTTCTTT
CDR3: CASSFSRENTEAFF

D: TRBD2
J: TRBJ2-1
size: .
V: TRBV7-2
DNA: TGTGCCAGCAGCTCAAGCGGGATCTACAATGAGCAGTTCTTC
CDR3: CASSSSGIYNEQFF

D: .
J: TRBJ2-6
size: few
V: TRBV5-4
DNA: TGTGCCAGCAGCTTGTGGGGGCAGAGAGACTCTGGGGCCAACGTCCTGACTTTC
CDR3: CASSLWGQRDSGANVLTF

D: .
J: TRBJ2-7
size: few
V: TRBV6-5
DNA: TGTGCCAGCAGTTTATCTTACATCCGGACCGAGCAGTACTTC
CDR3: CASSLSYIRTEQYF

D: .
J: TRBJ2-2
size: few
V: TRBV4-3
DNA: TGCGCCAGCAGCCGTACAGGACAGTCCACCGGGGAGCTGTTTTTT
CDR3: CASSRTGQSTGELFF

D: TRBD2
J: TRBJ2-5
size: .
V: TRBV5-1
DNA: TGCGCCAGCAGCTTCGGGGCCGGACTAGCGGGATTGGAGACCCAGTACTTC
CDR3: CASSFGAGLAGLETQYF

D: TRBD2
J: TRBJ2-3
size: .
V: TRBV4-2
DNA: TGTGCCAGCAGCCAATCGCCGGGACTAGCGGGGAGGGATACGCAGTATTTT
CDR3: CASSQSPGLAGRDTQYF

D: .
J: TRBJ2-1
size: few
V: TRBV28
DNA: TGTGCCAGCAGTTTATTCCCGGGGGCCGGGGGTAATGAGCAGTTCTTC
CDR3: CASSLFPGAGGNEQFF